The T cell receptor beta chain under discussion was sequenced for a study of cytomegalovirus exposure and HLA in healthy donors. CDR1 and CDR2 from the germline V gene are MNHEY and SVGAGI. The CDR3 has 13 residues. V was clipped by 4 bases and J by 10 bases; unmatched bases: 8. Primers for the PCR totalled 60 Vbeta and 13 Jbeta. Assay used: immunoSEQ multiplex PCR; TCRdb lists only in-frame clones, some missing. In all, the sample yields 50,000 or so clones. What was sequenced was PBMCs. The rearrangement links TRBV6-5 to TRBJ2-7, with 9 bases fitting TRBD1. The sequence derives from a woman aged 60 to 75 in good health and CMV-seropositive. The CDR3 protein is CASSSLQGAGQYF. Written as DNA, the CDR3 is TGTGCCAGCAGTTCGCTACAGGGGGCGGGACAGTACTTC.